These 18 T cell receptor beta chains share one sample of origin, sequenced in a study of CD8 T cells in Susac syndrome. The RNA input was roughly 0.45 to 1 ug, and it was reverse transcribed with random hexamers. TCRdb passed the immunoSEQ multiplex PCR reads through MiXCR, listing each CDR3 protein once. The data show 95,000 to 150,000 distinct CDR3 sequences, 96% seen once. Sequences were obtained from CD4+ T cells from PBMCs. The receptor set was obtained from a human donor with Susac syndrome.

V and J are TRBV7-8 and TRBJ2-1; TRBD2 is a possible D gene (6 bases). Germline CDR1 reads SGHVS; CDR2 reads FQNEAQ. The CDR3 length is 14 residues. Trimming pared 5 bases from V and 3 bases from J, leaving 11 bases between. Here the CDR3 DNA reads TGTGCCAGCAGCCTTGGAGGGGTCTACAATGAGCAGTTCTTC. Its translation: CASSLGGVYNEQFF.

This sequence joins TRBV9 and TRBJ2-5, with D possibly TRBD2 on 6 matching bases. The germline V gene has CDR1 SGDLS and CDR2 YYNGEE. The CDR3 totals 15 residues. Trimming stripped 1 base from V and 2 bases from J, with 12 bases between. This chain's CDR3 is CASSVLAGTQETQYF. For the CDR3, the DNA is TGTGCCAGCAGCGTATTGGCGGGGACGCAAGAGACCCAGTACTTC.

CDR3 sequence reads: CASAGTGLNEQFF. The CDR3 DNA reads as TGTGCCAGCGCCGGGACAGGGCTCAATGAGCAGTTCTTC. This rearrangement joins TRBV2 to TRBJ2-1, with 9 bases lining up with TRBD1. The V and J ends lost 8 bases and 6 bases, in that order; junction bases with no gene match: 5. CDR3 length equals 13 residues. Germline V gene data show CDR1 as SNHLY and CDR2 as FYNNEI.

This rearrangement joins TRBV5-6 to TRBJ1-5; the D gene is possibly TRBD1 (6 bases). Germline CDR1 SGHDT, CDR2 YYEEEE. The CDR3 is 15 amino acids. Trimming stripped 5 bases from V and 7 bases from J, with 19 bases between. The DNA of the CDR3 is TGTGCCAGCAGTCGTGGGGGAACCCAGGGGCAGCCCCAGCATTTT. It specifies CASSRGGTQGQPQHF.

The rearrangement joins TRBV30 to TRBJ1-2, with 7 bases aligning to TRBD1. V was pared by 1 base and J by 4 bases, with 0 bases of the junction left unmatched. CDR1 is GTSNPN and CDR2 is SVGIG in the germline V gene (reference sequence). The CDR3 contains 12 residues. This CDR3 reads CAWSGTGYGYTF. CDR3 DNA: TGTGCCTGGAGTGGGACAGGCTATGGCTACACCTTC. The entire variable domain, with the rest obtained from reference TRBV30 and TRBJ1-2, is as follows: SQTIHQWPATLVQPVGSPLSLECTVEGTSNPNLYWYRQAAGRGLQLLFYSVGIGQISSEVPQNLSASRPQDRQFILSSKKLLLSDSGFYLCAWSGTGYGYTFGSGTRLTVV.

V usage is TRBV6-4 and J usage is TRBJ1-1; 11 bases map to TRBD1. Per germline, CDR1 MRHNA and CDR2 SNTAGT. Unmatched junction bases numbered 13, after V lost 4 bases and J lost 0 bases. CDR3 length: 19 amino acids. The CDR3 DNA reads as TGTGCCAGCAGTGCCATCTCCGGGACAGGGGGATTTATGAACACTGAAGCTTTCTTT. It codes for CASSAISGTGGFMNTEAFF.

J is TRBJ1-1 and V is TRBV4-3; 10 nucleotides line up with TRBD1. After removal of 0 bases from V and 1 base from J, the junction contained 11 bases not matched to a gene. Germline CDR1 LGHNA, CDR2 YSLEER. This CDR3 region has 19 residues. The CDR3 nucleotides are TGCGCCAGCAGCCAAGATCTGGGGGACAGGGGTTTAAGGAACACTGAAGCTTTCTTT. It codes for CASSQDLGDRGLRNTEAFF.

Here the CDR3 reads CASSLFPANSYEQYF. In DNA form, the CDR3 reads TGTGCCAGCAGCTTATTCCCAGCTAACTCCTACGAGCAGTACTTC. V gene TRBV7-8 combines with J gene TRBJ2-7; D ambiguous. Germline loops: CDR1 SGHVS, CDR2 FQNEAQ. The CDR3 covers 15 residues. The V end lost 2 bases, the J end lost 0 bases, and 11 bases lay between the germline ends.

The V gene is TRBV3-1, the J gene TRBJ1-1; 10 positions match TRBD1. This CDR3 has 16 amino acids. V was clipped by 6 bases and J by 7 bases; unmatched bases: 14. Germline CDR1 and CDR2: LGHDT and YNNKEL (reference sequence). CDR3: CASSLRDRGYKFEAFF. CDR3 DNA: TGTGCCAGCAGTCTCCGGGACAGGGGATATAAGTTTGAAGCTTTCTTT.

DNA of the CDR3: TGTGCCAGCAGTCAGGACAGGGGGCGCAACAATGAGCAGTTCTTC. This encodes CASSQDRGRNNEQFF. The chain employs TRBV6-5 and TRBJ2-1, with 11 bases fitting TRBD1. This CDR3 is 15 amino acids long. From germline, CDR1 is MNHEY and CDR2 SVGAGI. V dropped 5 bases and J dropped 5; count of bases not matched to a gene: 5.

The gene calls are TRBV12-3 or TRBV12-4 and TRBJ1-1; D remains ambiguous. V lost 4 bases and J lost 1, with 10 bases in between. The CDR3 runs to 14 residues. The CDR3 sequence: CASSSFFGNTEAFF. The CDR3 DNA is TGTGCCAGCAGTTCCTTCTTCGGGAACACTGAAGCTTTCTTT.

The chain uses TRBV6-1 and TRBJ2-3; the match to TRBD1 covers 9 bases. J was trimmed by 4 bases and V by 5 bases; bases with no gene match: 10. This CDR3 is 16 amino acids long. CDR1 is MNHNS and CDR2 is SASEGT in the germline V gene. CDR3 nucleotides: TGTGCCAGCAGTCCTCAATCCGGGACAGGGCCAGATACGCAGTATTTT. It specifies CASSPQSGTGPDTQYF.

This chain uses TRBV28 with TRBJ1-5, with TRBD1 matching over 8 bases. Trimming removed 6 bases from V and 7 bases from J; junction bases left unmatched: 8. Germline CDR1 reads MDHEN; CDR2 reads SYDVKM. This CDR3 spans 14 amino acids. CDR3 region: CASRLGQGRQPQHF. The CDR3 bases are TGTGCCAGCAGACTCGGACAGGGCCGACAGCCCCAGCATTTT. The full variable domain, with the rest looked up from reference TRBV28 and TRBJ1-5, is DVKVTQSSRYLVKRTGEKVFLECVQDMDHENMFWYRQDPGLGLRLIYFSYDVKMKEKGDIPEGYSVSREKKERFSLILESASTNQTSMYLCASRLGQGRQPQHFGDGTRLSIL.

This clonotype appeared a single time. The J gene is TRBJ1-1, the V gene TRBV5-4; no clear D. Per the germline V gene, CDR1 is SGHNT and CDR2 is YYREEE (reference sequence). V was clipped by 4 bases and J by 7 bases, with 14 bases between them. The CDR3 is made up of 13 amino acids. The CDR3 loop reads CASSRTTPDEAFF. As DNA, the CDR3 is TGTGCCAGCAGCCGGACGACTCCGGATGAAGCTTTCTTT.

J is TRBJ1-1 and V is TRBV30, with a possible D match to TRBD1 (6 bases). V was shortened by 4 bases and J by 5 bases, with 20 bases between the two germline ends. This CDR3 is 15 amino acids long. The germline V gene encodes CDR1 GTSNPN and CDR2 SVGIG (reference sequence). The CDR3 coding sequence is TGTGCCTGGATAATGGGACATCGCCGTACAACTGAAGCTTTCTTT. It codes for CAWIMGHRRTTEAFF.

V and J are TRBV5-4 and TRBJ2-5; 7 bases are shared with TRBD2. From germline, CDR1 is SGHNT and CDR2 YYREEE (reference sequence). After removal of 3 bases from V and 5 bases from J, the junction contained 10 bases not matched to a gene. This CDR3 is built from 15 residues. The CDR3 coding sequence is TGTGCCAGCAGCTCCCCTCTTCGGGGGGACGAGACCCAGTACTTC. Translating it yields CASSSPLRGDETQYF. Complete variable domain (other parts from reference TRBV5-4 and TRBJ2-5): ETGVTQSPTHLIKTRGQQVTLRCSSQSGHNTVSWYQQALGQGPQFIFQYYREEENGRGNFPPRFSGLQFPNYSSELNVNALELDDSALYLCASSSPLRGDETQYFGPGTRLLVL.

This clonotype occurred once. The genes are TRBV29-1 and TRBJ2-3; 7 nucleotides match TRBD1. The CDR3 extends over 12 amino acids. CDR1 is SQVTM, CDR2 ANQGSEA, per germline. CDR3 DNA: TGCAGTATGGACAGGAGCACAGATACGCAGTATTTT. This codes for CSMDRSTDTQYF.

This chain connects TRBV30 to TRBJ2-3; 9 bases map to TRBD2. Germline loops: CDR1 GTSNPN, CDR2 SVGIG (reference sequence). The trim removed 4 bases at V and 6 bases at J, leaving 5 bases unmatched. The CDR3 sequence is 13 residues long. The CDR3 here is CAWNGGREDTQYF. CDR3 coding DNA: TGTGCCTGGAACGGCGGGAGGGAGGATACGCAGTATTTT.